The 27 T cell receptor beta chains given below trace back to one sample, sequenced in a study of breast tumors, draining lymph nodes, adjacent tissues. TCRdb redid the calling of the multiplex PCR reads with MiXCR, one entry per CDR3 protein. Here the sample spans about 230,000 distinct CDR3 sequences, about 30% being singletons. Samples came from axillary lymph nodes draining the breast cancer. Sequenced input: axillary lymph node tissue. These receptors came from a female donor with breast cancer. Some clones in this sample may be carry-over from other donors' samples.

The chain carries TRBV2 and TRBJ1-5, with D possibly being TRBD1 (5 bases). V was shortened by 7 bases and J by 5 bases, with 18 bases between the two germline ends. Germline lookup yields CDR1 SNHLY and CDR2 FYNNEI. The CDR3 covers 15 residues. The CDR3 spells CASTGTSGRHQPQHF. CDR3 coding DNA: TGTGCCAGCACCGGGACTAGCGGGAGACATCAGCCCCAGCATTTT. The full variable domain, with the rest looked up from reference TRBV2 and TRBJ1-5, is EPEVTQTPSHQVTQMGQEVILRCVPISNHLYFYWYRQILGQKVEFLVSFYNNEISEKSEIFDDQFSVERPDGSNFTLKIRSTKLEDSAMYFCASTGTSGRHQPQHFGDGTRLSIL.

This clonotype was counted ten times or more. The V call is TRBV9, the J call TRBJ2-7; D unresolved. The CDR3 sequence is 12 residues long. Deletions cut 4 bases from V and 6 bases from J, with 11 bases between. Germline V gene lookup returns CDR1 SGDLS and CDR2 YYNGEE. The CDR3 loop is CASSLNNREQYF. DNA of the CDR3: TGTGCCAGCAGCCTAAATAACCGCGAGCAGTACTTC. Full variable domain (outside the CDR3, taken from reference TRBV9 and TRBJ2-7): DSGVTQTPKHLITATGQRVTLRCSPRSGDLSVYWYQQSLDQGLQFLIQYYNGEERAKGNILERFSAQQFPDLHSELNLSSLELGDSALYFCASSLNNREQYFGPGTRLTVT.

This clonotype was observed many times. The rearrangement joins TRBV7-9 to TRBJ1-2, with unresolved D. This CDR3 has 16 residues. Germline values: CDR1 SEHNR, CDR2 FQNEAQ (reference sequence). The ends were cut back, 0 bases at V and 4 bases at J, with 15 bases in the middle. The CDR3 bases are TGTGCCAGCAGCTTAGCGTTAACTGGAAGGAGCTATGGCTACACCTTC. Its protein is CASSLALTGRSYGYTF. Combining the CDR3 with reference TRBV7-9 and TRBJ1-2 gives the whole variable domain DTGVSQNPRHKITKRGQNVTFRCDPISEHNRLYWYRQTLGQGPEFLTYFQNEAQLEKSRLLSDRFSAERPKGSFSTLEIQRTEQGDSAMYLCASSLALTGRSYGYTFGSGTRLTVV.

The CDR3 sequence is CARRDPSFATNEKLFF. Here the CDR3 DNA reads TGTGCCAGACGGGACCCAAGTTTCGCAACTAATGAAAAACTGTTTTTT. The chain carries TRBV2 and TRBJ1-4, with D tentatively TRBD1 (5 bases). CDR1 and CDR2 from the germline V gene are SNHLY and FYNNEI. This CDR3 is 16 amino acids long. Trimming left V 9 bases short and J 0 bases short, with 17 bases between.

Comments on this clonotype: The conserved final phenylalanine or tryptophan is absent from the CDR3, which likely points to a read error. The rearrangement uses TRBV19 and TRBJ2-7; a weak D match, TRBD1 (5 bases). The CDR3 extends over 16 amino acids. The germline gives CDR1 LNHDA, CDR2 SQIVND (reference sequence). Deletions cut 2 bases from V and 2 bases from J, with 16 bases between. The CDR3 spells CASSIQVSGPAYEQYP. Written as DNA, the CDR3 is TGTGCCAGTAGTATACAGGTCTCAGGGCCTGCCTACGAGCAGTACCCC.

Points on this clonotype: A much more abundant neighbour one base away suggests this may be a read error. The J gene is TRBJ2-1, the V gene TRBV7-2; tentative D call: TRBD1 (6 bases). Germline V CDR1 and CDR2: SGHTA, FQGNSA. The CDR3 has 15 amino acids. The CDR3 DNA sequence: TGTGCCAGCAGCCCAGGGGTAGCCATCTACAATGAGCAGCTCTTC. It is translated as CASSPGVAIYNEQLF.

At least ten counts were recorded for this clonotype. The chain is built from TRBV6-6 and TRBJ1-5; 10 nucleotides agree with TRBD1. The CDR3 has 21 residues. Germline CDR1 and CDR2: MNHNY and SVGAGI (reference sequence). Unmatched junction bases numbered 21, after V lost 6 bases and J lost 1 base. CDR3: CASRPHGAGQGSGLSNQPQHF. The DNA of the CDR3 is TGTGCCAGCAGGCCTCACGGGGCGGGACAGGGGAGCGGGTTAAGCAATCAGCCCCAGCATTTT.

In this sample, this clonotype turned up a few times. Germline is not matched at one junction end, which may reflect a read error. The J gene is TRBJ2-1, the V gene TRBV6-4; the match to TRBD2 covers 13 bases. Per the germline V gene, CDR1 is MRHNA and CDR2 is SNTAGT. The CDR3 contains 15 residues. The CDR3 loop is CASSHSGTSGKQQFF. The CDR3 DNA reads TGTGCCAGCAGTCACTCTGGGACTAGCGGGAAGCAGCAGTTCTTC.

This clonotype was found many times. One junction end disagrees with the germline gene, perhaps due to a read error. This chain uses TRBV7-8 with TRBJ2-7; maybe TRBD2 (5 bases). The CDR3 spans 15 residues. Germline assignment: CDR1 SGHVS and CDR2 FQNEAQ. The CDR3 region has the DNA TGTGCCAGCGGCTTAGTGGTGGGAGCAGCCTACGAGCAGTACTTC. Protein: CASGLVVGAAYEQYF. The full variable domain, in which reference TRBV7-8 and TRBJ2-7 provide the parts outside the CDR3, is GAGVSQSPRYKVAKRGQDVALRCDPISGHVSLFWYQQALGQGPEFLTYFQNEAQLDKSGLPSDRFFAERPEGSVSTLKIQRTQQEDSAVYLCASGLVVGAAYEQYFGPGTRLTVT.

This clonotype was recorded at least ten times. V usage is TRBV19 and J usage is TRBJ2-6; the D call may be TRBD1 or TRBD2 (5 bases each). The length of the CDR3 is 15 residues. V was cut by 4 bases and J by 0 bases, with 7 bases left in between. Germline CDR1 LNHDA, CDR2 SQIVND (reference sequence). CDR3 amino acids: CASSRGTSGANVLTF. DNA for the CDR3: TGTGCCAGTAGTAGGGGGACCTCTGGGGCCAACGTCCTGACTTTC.

The genes are TRBV7-9 and TRBJ1-5; D gene uncertain. Germline V gives CDR1 SEHNR, CDR2 FQNEAQ (reference sequence). The germline V and J ends were trimmed by 1 base and 6 bases, with 7 bases remaining between them. The CDR3 spans 13 residues. CDR3 DNA sequence: TGTGCCAGCAGCTTAGAGGTCAGTCAGCCCCAGCATTTT. This encodes CASSLEVSQPQHF.

The sample holds many counts of this clonotype. The chain joins TRBV20-1 to TRBJ2-3; 8 nucleotides match TRBD1. V lost 1 base, J lost 6 bases, and 0 bases stayed unmatched. The CDR3 is 12 amino acids. Looked up from germline, CDR1 is DFQATT and CDR2 is SNEGSKA (reference sequence). Here the CDR3 DNA reads TGCAGTGCTAGAGCAGGGGGCGATACGCAGTATTTT. It translates to CSARAGGDTQYF.

This clonotype came up many times. The chain joins TRBV5-1 to TRBJ2-1; no clear D. The germline CDR1 and CDR2 sequences are SGHRS and YFSETQ. The CDR3 runs 12 residues. V shed 0 bases and J shed 8 bases, with 6 bases lying between them. The CDR3 sequence is CASSLDLDEQFF. The CDR3 nucleotides are TGCGCCAGCAGCTTGGATTTAGATGAGCAGTTCTTC.

Remarks on this clonotype: At one boundary the junction diverges from the germline segment, which might be a read error. The chain is built from TRBV9 and TRBJ2-3, with D tentatively TRBD2 (5 bases). The CDR3 sequence is 14 residues long. CDR1 is SGDLS and CDR2 is YYNGEE in the germline V gene. CDR3 in DNA: TGTGCCGGCAGTGTAGGATTCGAGGGAGATACGCAGTATTTT. The encoded protein is CAGSVGFEGDTQYF. Together with reference TRBV9 and TRBJ2-3, the CDR3 gives the full variable domain: DSGVTQTPKHLITATGQRVTLRCSPRSGDLSVYWYQQSLDQGLQFLIQYYNGEERAKGNILERFSAQQFPDLHSELNLSSLELGDSALYFCAGSVGFEGDTQYFGPGTRLTVL.

The chain joins TRBV27 to TRBJ2-1; maybe TRBD2 (5 bases). The V gene's germline CDR1 is MNHEY and CDR2 SMNVEV (reference sequence). CDR3 length: 15 residues. V was clipped by 5 bases and J by 0 bases, with 11 bases between them. The CDR3 nucleotides read TGTGCCAGCAGTGTAGCGTTAGGCTCCTACAATGAGCAGTTCTTC. Protein: CASSVALGSYNEQFF.

The rearrangement joins TRBV11-3 to TRBJ2-5, with 11 bases identical to TRBD1. The CDR3 sequence is 18 residues long. In germline, CDR1 is SGHNT, CDR2 YENEEA. J lost 0 bases, V lost 0 bases, and 6 bases had no gene match. The CDR3 region has the DNA TGTGCCAGCAGCTTAGATCCGAGGACAGGGGGCGACCAAGAGACCCAGTACTTC. Protein sequence: CASSLDPRTGGDQETQYF.

The sample holds many counts of this clonotype. The V gene is TRBV10-3, the J gene TRBJ2-1, with 7 bases matching TRBD2. The V and J ends lost 2 bases and 7 bases, in that order; junction bases with no gene match: 11. CDR3 length: 16 amino acids. CDR1 is ENHRY and CDR2 is SYGVKD in the germline V gene. CDR3 in amino acids: CAISEGAGVGGNEQFF. CDR3 in DNA: TGTGCCATCAGTGAGGGGGCGGGAGTCGGAGGTAATGAGCAGTTCTTC.

Many counts were recorded for this clonotype. The chain is built from TRBV7-8 and TRBJ1-3; unclear D gene. Germline V gives CDR1 SGHVS, CDR2 FQNEAQ. The CDR3 is 16 residues long. V lost 5 bases to trimming and J lost 4 bases, with 18 bases between them. The CDR3: CASSREQLPLGNTIYF. CDR3 nucleotides: TGTGCCAGCAGCAGAGAACAGCTTCCTCTCGGAAACACCATATATTTT.

The chain has TRBV4-1 and TRBJ1-2; weak D call: TRBD1 (5 bases). The CDR3 is 15 residues long. Trimming removed 3 bases from V and 0 bases from J, with 11 bases in between. CDR1 is MGHRA, CDR2 YSYEKL, per germline. CDR3 bases: TGCGCCAGCAGCCAGCAGACAGAAGCTAACTATGGCTACACCTTC. This translates into CASSQQTEANYGYTF.

V is TRBV4-1 and J is TRBJ1-1, with 7 nucleotides matching TRBD1. CDR3 length equals 16 residues. CDR1 and CDR2 (germline): MGHRA, YSYEKL. The V gene end was trimmed by 3 bases and the J gene end by 7 bases; junction bases not matched to a gene: 14. The CDR3 loop is CASSQELPQGGVEAFF. The CDR3 bases are TGCGCCAGCAGCCAGGAGCTACCCCAGGGGGGGGTTGAAGCTTTCTTT.

Note on this clonotype: A read error may account for a junction end that differs from germline. The chain uses TRBV6-6 and TRBJ2-4; 8 bases are a match to TRBD1. This CDR3 has 16 amino acids. Germline V gene sequence: CDR1 MNHNY, CDR2 SVGAGI (reference sequence). The CDR3, as DNA: TGTGCCGGCAGTCCCCCACCGACAGGGGCCGGGAACATTCAGTACTTC. Translating gives CAGSPPPTGAGNIQYF.

The V call is TRBV2, the J call TRBJ1-1; the match to TRBD1 covers 10 bases. CDR3 length: 13 residues. The germline V gene has CDR1 SNHLY and CDR2 FYNNEI. Germline trimming cut 6 bases from V and 9 bases from J; bases unmatched to any gene: 7. Here the CDR3 reads CASRPGTGVKAFF. The CDR3 region has the DNA TGTGCCAGCAGGCCTGGGACAGGGGTTAAAGCTTTCTTT.

This clonotype was detected ten times or more. The V call is TRBV6-1, the J call TRBJ1-3; D may be TRBD1 (5 bases). The CDR3 contains 16 residues. The germline V gene has CDR1 MNHNS and CDR2 SASEGT. V was shortened by 2 bases and J by 4 bases, with 15 bases between the two germline ends. CDR3 nucleotide sequence: TGTGCCAGCAGTGAACAAGTCCTAGGGGTCGGAAACACCATATATTTT. Its protein is CASSEQVLGVGNTIYF.

This clonotype came up many times. The chain is built from TRBV6-5 and TRBJ1-5; D is unresolved. The germline CDR1 and CDR2 sequences are MNHEY and SVGAGI. CDR3 length: 16 residues. V dropped 0 bases and J dropped 3 bases, with 12 bases sitting between them. CDR3 coding DNA: TGTGCCAGCAGTTACTCGTCCCAGCCGGACAATCAGCCCCAGCATTTT. It specifies CASSYSSQPDNQPQHF.

The rearrangement links TRBV5-6 to TRBJ2-7; D is uncertain. The CDR3 is 14 residues long. Germline V gives CDR1 SGHDT, CDR2 YYEEEE. Trimming cost V 0 bases and J 5 bases, with 12 bases left between them. The CDR3 protein is CASSLGVGMHEQYF. CDR3 nucleotides: TGTGCCAGCAGCTTGGGAGTAGGGATGCACGAGCAGTACTTC.

This rearrangement joins TRBV2 to TRBJ1-6, with 8 nucleotides matching TRBD1. CDR1 is SNHLY, CDR2 FYNNEI, per germline. This CDR3 has 15 amino acids. V lost 6 bases and J lost 9; bases outside the gene matches: 10. This CDR3 is CASSGGGTGSSPLHF. CDR3 nucleotides: TGTGCCAGCAGCGGAGGGGGGACAGGTAGTTCACCCCTCCACTTT.

This clonotype was observed a single time. Since a much larger clone is just one base distant, this may be a read error. The rearrangement joins TRBV9 to TRBJ2-1, with D possibly being TRBD1 (6 bases). Per germline, CDR1 SGDLS and CDR2 YYNGEE. The CDR3 length is 15 residues. The germline V and J ends were trimmed by 3 bases and 1 base, with 11 bases remaining between them. CDR3 bases: TGTGCCAGCAGCGACATAGGGGGATCCTACAATGAGCAGTTCTTC. Encoded protein: CASSDIGGSYNEQFF.